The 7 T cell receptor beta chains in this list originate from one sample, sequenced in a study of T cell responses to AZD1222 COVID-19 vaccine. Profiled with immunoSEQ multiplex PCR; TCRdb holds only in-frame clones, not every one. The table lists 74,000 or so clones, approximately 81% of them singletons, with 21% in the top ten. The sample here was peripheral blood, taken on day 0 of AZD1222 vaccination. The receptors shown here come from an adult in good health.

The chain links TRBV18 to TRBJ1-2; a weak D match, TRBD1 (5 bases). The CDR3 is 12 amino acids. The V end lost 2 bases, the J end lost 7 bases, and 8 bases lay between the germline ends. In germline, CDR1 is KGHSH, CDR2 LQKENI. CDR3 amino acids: CASSPGRAGYTF. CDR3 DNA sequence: TGTGCCAGCTCACCAGGCAGGGCTGGCTACACCTTC. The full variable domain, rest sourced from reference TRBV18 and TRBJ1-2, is NAGVMQNPRHLVRRRGQEARLRCSPMKGHSHVYWYRQLPEEGLKFMVYLQKENIIDESGMPKERFSAEFPKEGPSILRIQQVVRGDSAAYFCASSPGRAGYTFGSGTRLTVV.

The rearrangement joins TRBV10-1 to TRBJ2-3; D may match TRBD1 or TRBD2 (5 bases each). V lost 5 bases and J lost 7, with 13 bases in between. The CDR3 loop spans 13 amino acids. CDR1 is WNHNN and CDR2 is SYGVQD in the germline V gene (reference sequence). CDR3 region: CASSQGAGNTQYF. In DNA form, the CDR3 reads TGCGCCAGCAGTCAGGGAGCTGGAAATACGCAGTATTTT.

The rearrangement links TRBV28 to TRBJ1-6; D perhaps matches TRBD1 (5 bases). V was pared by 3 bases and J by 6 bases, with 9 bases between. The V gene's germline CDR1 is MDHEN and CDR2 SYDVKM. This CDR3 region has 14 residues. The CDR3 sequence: CASSFRGPNSPLHF. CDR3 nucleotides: TGTGCCAGCAGTTTCCGGGGCCCTAATTCACCCCTCCACTTT.

CDR3 DNA: TGTGCCAGCAACAGAGGGGGGAATCAGCCCCAGCATTTT. Its protein product is CASNRGGNQPQHF. The rearrangement joins TRBV7-9 to TRBJ1-5; weak D call: TRBD1 (6 bases). Germline values: CDR1 SEHNR, CDR2 FQNEAQ (reference sequence). Trimming removed 7 bases at V and 4 bases at J, with 11 bases between. The CDR3 consists of 13 residues.

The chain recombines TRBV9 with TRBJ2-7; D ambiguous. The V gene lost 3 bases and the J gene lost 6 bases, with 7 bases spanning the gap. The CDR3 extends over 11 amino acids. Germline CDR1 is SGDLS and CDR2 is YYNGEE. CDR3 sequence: CASSDPPEQYF. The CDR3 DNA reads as TGTGCCAGCAGCGACCCCCCCGAGCAGTACTTC.

In nucleotides, the CDR3 is TGTGCCAGCAGCGTAGGTGGAAAAGGCAGGAGAAACATTCAGTACTTC. Its translation: CASSVGGKGRRNIQYF. V usage is TRBV9 and J usage is TRBJ2-4; D unclear. CDR1 is SGDLS, CDR2 YYNGEE, per germline. This CDR3 spans 16 amino acids. The V and J ends lost 0 bases and 6 bases respectively, with 16 bases between them.

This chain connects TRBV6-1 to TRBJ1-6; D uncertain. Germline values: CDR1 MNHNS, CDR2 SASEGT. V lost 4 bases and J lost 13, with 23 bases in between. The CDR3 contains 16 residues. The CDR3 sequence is CASSVSIGPPSGPLHF. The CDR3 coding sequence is TGTGCCAGCAGTGTCAGTATAGGACCCCCAAGTGGGCCCCTCCACTTT.